This TCR beta chain was sequenced during a study of cytomegalovirus exposure and HLA in healthy donors. A multiplex PCR was run with 60 Vbeta primers and 13 Jbeta primers. Measured with immunoSEQ multiplex PCR; TCRdb has only the in-frame clones, and not every one. Here the sample spans some 200,000 clones, roughly 80% being singletons. Germline assignment: CDR1 LNHDA and CDR2 SQIVND (reference sequence). The CDR3 is made up of 14 amino acids. V dropped 2 bases and J dropped 2 bases, with 8 bases sitting between them. V and J are TRBV19 and TRBJ2-3; D call uncertain. This receptor was taken from a man over 45 in good health and CMV-seronegative. The sample taken for sequencing was PBMCs. This CDR3 reads CASSIIGATDTQYF. DNA for the CDR3: TGTGCCAGTAGTATAATCGGAGCCACAGATACGCAGTATTTT. Filled out from reference TRBV19 and TRBJ2-3, the complete variable domain reads DGGITQSPKYLFRKEGQNVTLSCEQNLNHDAMYWYRQDPGQGLRLIYYSQIVNDFQKGDIAEGYSVSREKKESFPLTVTSAQKNPTAFYLCASSIIGATDTQYFGPGTRLTVL.